The 8 T cell receptor beta chains given below trace back to one sample, sequenced in a study of blood T cell repertoires in COVID-19. Sequencing was performed with immunoSEQ multiplex PCR; in TCRdb, only in-frame clones are kept and a portion is missing. The sample carries approximately 90,000 clones, approximately 80% recorded once. Sequenced sample: peripheral blood. The receptors shown here come from a human donor in a cohort sampled during active COVID-19.

This chain connects TRBV28 to TRBJ2-3; D not certain. The CDR3 spans 15 residues. CDR1 is MDHEN, CDR2 SYDVKM, per germline. V lost 5 bases to trimming and J lost 2 bases, with 14 bases between them. CDR3 nucleotides: TGTGCCAGCAGTCCCGATAGTTCCTTCACAGATACGCAGTATTTT. Its translation: CASSPDSSFTDTQYF.

This clone appeared once. This rearrangement joins TRBV10-1 to TRBJ2-1; D is possibly TRBD2 (6 bases). There are 14 residues in the CDR3. Germline V gene data show CDR1 as WNHNN and CDR2 as SYGVQD (reference sequence). The V and J ends lost 6 bases and 4 bases respectively, with 13 bases between them. In nucleotides, the CDR3 is TGCGCCAGCAGATCGGGGGAGCCGTACAATGAGCAGTTCTTC. The encoded protein is CASRSGEPYNEQFF.

The rearrangement joins TRBV9 to TRBJ2-1, with TRBD2 matching 9 bases. There are 15 residues in the CDR3. Germline CDR1 and CDR2: SGDLS and YYNGEE. J gave up 6 bases and V 0 bases, and 4 bases lay outside the gene matches. The CDR3 is CASSVGLAASNEQFF. The CDR3 coding sequence is TGTGCCAGCAGCGTAGGACTAGCGGCCTCCAATGAGCAGTTCTTC.

V is TRBV7-9 and J is TRBJ1-2; 8 bases map to TRBD1. V shed 0 bases, J shed 3 bases, and the junction held 6 bases outside the gene matches. Per germline, CDR1 SEHNR and CDR2 FQNEAQ (reference sequence). This CDR3 is 16 amino acids long. The CDR3 region is CASSLAGSDRDYGYTF. As DNA, the CDR3 is TGTGCCAGCAGCTTAGCTGGCTCGGACAGGGACTATGGCTACACCTTC.

The chain couples TRBV4-3 to TRBJ1-2, with D maybe TRBD1 (6 bases). Germline V gene lookup returns CDR1 LGHNA and CDR2 YSLEER. This CDR3 has 16 amino acids. Trimming stripped 1 base from V and 2 bases from J, with 14 bases between. The CDR3 is CASSQGTTGPNYGYTF. For the CDR3, the DNA is TGCGCCAGCAGCCAAGGAACGACAGGACCCAACTATGGCTACACCTTC.

Notes on this clone: The junction differs from germline at one of its ends, possibly a read error. The chain links TRBV4-1 to TRBJ2-7; tentative D call: TRBD2 (6 bases). This CDR3 spans 14 amino acids. Germline V CDR1 and CDR2: MGHRA, YSYEKL. CDR3 coding DNA: TGCGCCAGCAGCCACCGAAGGGACTCCGACGAGCAGTACTTC. Translation: CASSHRRDSDEQYF.

This chain joins TRBV4-3 and TRBJ2-3; maybe TRBD1 (5 bases). Trimming left V 1 base short and J 4 bases short, with 18 bases between. CDR1 is LGHNA, CDR2 YSLEER, per germline. The CDR3 length is 17 residues. CDR3 residues: CASSQVGVQGAADTQYF. The CDR3 nucleotides are TGCGCCAGCAGCCAAGTGGGTGTTCAAGGGGCAGCAGATACGCAGTATTTT.

The chain recombines TRBV2 with TRBJ2-7; 8 bases align to TRBD1. The V and J ends lost 9 bases and 1 base, in that order; junction bases with no gene match: 11. The CDR3 is 15 amino acids. CDR1 is SNHLY, CDR2 FYNNEI, per germline. The CDR3, as DNA: TGTGCCAGTACCCGACGGACAGGGAGGTCCTACGAGCAGTACTTC. Encoded protein: CASTRRTGRSYEQYF.